This note documents a single TCR beta chain sequence. The data originate from a study of T cell responses to AZD1222 COVID-19 vaccine. The method was immunoSEQ multiplex PCR; TCRdb's version includes in-frame clones alone and lacks a portion of them. The profile covers 150,000 to 200,000 clones, with 80% to 95% appearing a single time and 2% to 2.5% taken by the ten largest. V was clipped by 5 bases and J by 7 bases, with 11 bases between them. Germline V CDR1 and CDR2: ENHRY, SYGVKD. The CDR3 is 12 amino acids. Source: peripheral blood, taken on day 0 of AZD1222 vaccination. The clonotype comes from an adult in good health. The J gene is TRBJ1-2, the V gene TRBV10-3, with unresolved D. In nucleotides, the CDR3 is TGTGCCATCAGTACAAACAATGGTGGCTACACCTTC. It specifies CAISTNNGGYTF.